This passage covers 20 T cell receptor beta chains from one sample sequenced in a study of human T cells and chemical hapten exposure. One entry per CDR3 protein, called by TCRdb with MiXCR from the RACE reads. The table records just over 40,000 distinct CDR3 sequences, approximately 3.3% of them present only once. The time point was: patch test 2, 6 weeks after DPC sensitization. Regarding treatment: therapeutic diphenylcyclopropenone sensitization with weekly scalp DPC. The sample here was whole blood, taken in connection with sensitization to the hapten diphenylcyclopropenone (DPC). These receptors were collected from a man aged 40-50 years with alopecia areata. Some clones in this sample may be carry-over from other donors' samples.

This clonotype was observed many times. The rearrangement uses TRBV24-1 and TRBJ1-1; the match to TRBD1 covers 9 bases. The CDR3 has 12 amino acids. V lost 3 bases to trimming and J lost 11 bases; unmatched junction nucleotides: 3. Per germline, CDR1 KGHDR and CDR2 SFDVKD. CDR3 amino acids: CATSDRTGDAFF. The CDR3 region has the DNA TGTGCCACCAGTGATCGGACAGGGGACGCTTTCTTT.

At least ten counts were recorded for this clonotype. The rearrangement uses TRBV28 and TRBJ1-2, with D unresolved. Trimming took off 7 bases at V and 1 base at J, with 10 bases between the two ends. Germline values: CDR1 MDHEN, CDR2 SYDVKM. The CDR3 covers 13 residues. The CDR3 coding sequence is TGTGCCAGCACAAAGAGGAATAACTATGGCTACACCTTC. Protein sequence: CASTKRNNYGYTF.

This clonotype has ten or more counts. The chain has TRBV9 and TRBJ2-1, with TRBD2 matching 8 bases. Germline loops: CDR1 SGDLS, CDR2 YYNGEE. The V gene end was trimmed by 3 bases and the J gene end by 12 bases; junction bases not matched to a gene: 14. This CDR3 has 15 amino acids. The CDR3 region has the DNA TGTGCCAGCAGCGATCGTAGCGGGACCCCACAGGGGCAGTTCTTC. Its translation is CASSDRSGTPQGQFF.

The CDR3 coding sequence is TGCAGTGCTAGAGATCCCCGTGACAGGCCAGCAAAAGCTCAAGACTGGAAGCACACAGATACGCAGTATTTT. Protein: CSARDPRDRPAKAQDWKHTDTQYF. The chain links TRBV20-1 to TRBJ2-3; D is perhaps TRBD1 (6 bases). The V end was cut by 0 bases, the J end by 2 bases, with 39 bases between. Germline assignment: CDR1 DFQATT and CDR2 SNEGSKA (reference sequence). The CDR3 extends over 24 amino acids.

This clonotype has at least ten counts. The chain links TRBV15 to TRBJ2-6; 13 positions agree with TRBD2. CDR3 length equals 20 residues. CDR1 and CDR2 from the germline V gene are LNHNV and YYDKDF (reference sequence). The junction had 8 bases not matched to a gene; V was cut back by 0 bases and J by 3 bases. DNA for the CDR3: TGTGCCACCAGCAGAGATCTCGGGACTAGCGGGACTGGTGGGGCCAACGTCCTGACTTTC. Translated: CATSRDLGTSGTGGANVLTF.

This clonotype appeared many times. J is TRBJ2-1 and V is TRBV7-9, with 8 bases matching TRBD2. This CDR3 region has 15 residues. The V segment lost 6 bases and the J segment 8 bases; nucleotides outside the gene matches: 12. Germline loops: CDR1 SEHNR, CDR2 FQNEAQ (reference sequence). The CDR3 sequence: CASSLSGSLVDEQFF. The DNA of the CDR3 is TGTGCCAGCAGTTTGAGCGGGAGTTTAGTAGATGAGCAGTTCTTC.

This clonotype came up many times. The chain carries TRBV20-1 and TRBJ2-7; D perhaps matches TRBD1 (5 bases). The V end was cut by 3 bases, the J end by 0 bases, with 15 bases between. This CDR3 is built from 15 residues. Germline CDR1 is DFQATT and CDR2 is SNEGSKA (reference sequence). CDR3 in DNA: TGCAGTGCTAGGGGTCGACAGCTATCCTCCTACGAGCAGTACTTC. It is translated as CSARGRQLSSYEQYF.

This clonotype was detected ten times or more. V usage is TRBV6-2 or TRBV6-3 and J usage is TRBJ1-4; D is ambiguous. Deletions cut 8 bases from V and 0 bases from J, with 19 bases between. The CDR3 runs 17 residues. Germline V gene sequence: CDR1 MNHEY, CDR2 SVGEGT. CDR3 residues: CASLARTAVATNEKLFF. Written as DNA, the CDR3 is TGTGCCAGCCTCGCGAGAACGGCAGTTGCAACTAATGAAAAACTGTTTTTT.

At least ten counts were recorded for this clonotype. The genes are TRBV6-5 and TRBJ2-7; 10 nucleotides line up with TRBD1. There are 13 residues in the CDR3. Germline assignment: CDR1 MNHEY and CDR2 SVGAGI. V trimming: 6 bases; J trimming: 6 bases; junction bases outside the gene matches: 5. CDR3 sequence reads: CASREDRGREQYF. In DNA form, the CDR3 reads TGTGCCAGCAGAGAAGACAGGGGGCGCGAGCAGTACTTC.

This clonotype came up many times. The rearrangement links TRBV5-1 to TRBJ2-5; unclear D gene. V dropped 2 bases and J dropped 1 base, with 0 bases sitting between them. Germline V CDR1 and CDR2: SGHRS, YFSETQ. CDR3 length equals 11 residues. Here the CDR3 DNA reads TGCGCCAGCAGCTTCCAAGAGACCCAGTACTTC. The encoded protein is CASSFQETQYF.

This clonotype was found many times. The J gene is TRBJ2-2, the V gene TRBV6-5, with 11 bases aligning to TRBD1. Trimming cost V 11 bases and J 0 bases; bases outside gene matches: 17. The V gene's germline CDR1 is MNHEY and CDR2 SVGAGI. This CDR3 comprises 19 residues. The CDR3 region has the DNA TGTGCCCGACGACCCGGGACAGGGGGTTTTGGGACGAACACCGGGGAGCTGTTTTTT. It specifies CARRPGTGGFGTNTGELFF.

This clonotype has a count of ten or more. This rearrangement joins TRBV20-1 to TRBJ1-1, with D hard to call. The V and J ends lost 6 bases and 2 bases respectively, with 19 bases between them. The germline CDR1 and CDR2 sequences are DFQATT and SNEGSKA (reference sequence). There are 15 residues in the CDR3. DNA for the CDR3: TGCAGTGCCCAGCGGTTCGAGGCGGGAAACACTGAAGCTTTCTTT. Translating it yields CSAQRFEAGNTEAFF.

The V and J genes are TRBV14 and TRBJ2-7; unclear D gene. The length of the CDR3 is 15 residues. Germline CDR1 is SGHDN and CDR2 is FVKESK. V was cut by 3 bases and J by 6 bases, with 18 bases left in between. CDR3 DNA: TGTGCCAGCAGCCACGACATCCCTCCATACGGCGAGCAGTACTTC. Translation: CASSHDIPPYGEQYF.

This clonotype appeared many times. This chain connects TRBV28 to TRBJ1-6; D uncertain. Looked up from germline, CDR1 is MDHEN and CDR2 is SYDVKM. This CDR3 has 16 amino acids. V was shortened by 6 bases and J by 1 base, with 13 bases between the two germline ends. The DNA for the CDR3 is TGTGCCAGCAGCTCGAGTAGTCGGTCCTATAATTCACCCCTCCACTTT. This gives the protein CASSSSSRSYNSPLHF.

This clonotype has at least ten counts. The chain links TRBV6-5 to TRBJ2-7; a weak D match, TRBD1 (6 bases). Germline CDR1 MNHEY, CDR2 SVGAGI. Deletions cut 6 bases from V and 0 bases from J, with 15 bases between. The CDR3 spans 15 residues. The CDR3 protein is CASSLQGKGSYEQYF. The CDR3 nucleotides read TGTGCCAGCAGCTTACAGGGAAAGGGCTCCTACGAGCAGTACTTC.

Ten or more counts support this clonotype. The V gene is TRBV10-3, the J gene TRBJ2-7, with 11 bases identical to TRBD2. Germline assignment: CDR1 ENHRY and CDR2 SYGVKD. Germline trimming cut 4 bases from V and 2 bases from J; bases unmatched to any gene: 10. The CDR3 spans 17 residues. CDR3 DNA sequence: TGTGCCATCAGTGGGGCCGGGACTAGCGGCAATGCCTACGAGCAGTACTTC. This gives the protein CAISGAGTSGNAYEQYF.

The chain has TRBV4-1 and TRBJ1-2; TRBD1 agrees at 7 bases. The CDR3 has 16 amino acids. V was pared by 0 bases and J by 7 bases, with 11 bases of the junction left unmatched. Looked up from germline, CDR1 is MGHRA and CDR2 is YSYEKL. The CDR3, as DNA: TGCGCCAGCAGCCAAGACCAGCCAGGGGGGGCGGGTGGCTACACCTTC. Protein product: CASSQDQPGGAGGYTF.

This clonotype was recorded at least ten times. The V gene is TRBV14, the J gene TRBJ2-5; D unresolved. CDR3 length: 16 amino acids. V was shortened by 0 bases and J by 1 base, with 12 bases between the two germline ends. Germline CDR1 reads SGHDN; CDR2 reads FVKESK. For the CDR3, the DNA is TGTGCCAGCAGCCAAGAGGGCAGATTGACCCAAGAGACCCAGTACTTC. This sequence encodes CASSQEGRLTQETQYF.

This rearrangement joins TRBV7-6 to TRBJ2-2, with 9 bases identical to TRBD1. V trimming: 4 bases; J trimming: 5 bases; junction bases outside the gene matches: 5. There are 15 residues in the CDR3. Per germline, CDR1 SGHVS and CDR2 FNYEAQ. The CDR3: CASSSRQGVTGELFF. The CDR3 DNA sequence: TGTGCCAGCAGCTCGCGACAGGGGGTGACCGGGGAGCTGTTTTTT.

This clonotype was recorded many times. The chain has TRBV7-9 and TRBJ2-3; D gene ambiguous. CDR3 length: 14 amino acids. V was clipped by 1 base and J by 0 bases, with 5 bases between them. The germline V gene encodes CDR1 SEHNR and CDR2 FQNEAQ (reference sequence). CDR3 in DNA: TGTGCCAGCAGCTTAGAGGACAGCACAGATACGCAGTATTTT. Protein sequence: CASSLEDSTDTQYF.